The 2 T cell receptor beta chains reported below all come from one sample, sequenced in a study of vaccination and CD4 T cells after COVID-19. The Oncomine TCR Beta short-read assay was applied to DNA of cultured CD4+ T cells. From the PCR reads, TCRdb called clonotypes with MiXCR, one entry per CDR3 protein. The sample carries about 14,000 distinct CDR3 sequences, 20% to 30% recorded once. Treatment denoted: roughly ten-day PBMC culture with coronavirus spike peptide pools or control peptides (ViraFEST assay). These receptors are not linked to any known antigen. The specimen comprised CD4+ T cells from blood, cultured in vitro, sampled after SARS-CoV-2 vaccination. These receptors all come from a human donor who had recovered from COVID-19.

This clonotype was observed a few times. The chain combines TRBV6-1 with TRBJ2-6; D gene unclear. The CDR3 is 14 residues long. Germline CDR1 and CDR2: MNHNS and SASEGT. V gave up 4 bases and J gave up 0 bases, with 4 bases separating them. The CDR3 region is CASSATSGANVLTF. In DNA form, the CDR3 reads TGTGCCAGCAGTGCAACCTCTGGGGCCAACGTCCTGACTTTC.

This clonotype was counted between two and nine times. The V call is TRBV19, the J call TRBJ2-2; D possibly corresponds to TRBD1 (5 bases). V was shortened by 9 bases and J by 5 bases, with 19 bases between the two germline ends. The CDR3 spans 15 residues. CDR1 LNHDA and CDR2 SQIVND come from the germline V gene (reference sequence). CDR3 DNA sequence: TGTGCCAGCTACTCCGCAGGGTGGGGAACCGGGGAGCTGTTTTTT. Its protein is CASYSAGWGTGELFF.